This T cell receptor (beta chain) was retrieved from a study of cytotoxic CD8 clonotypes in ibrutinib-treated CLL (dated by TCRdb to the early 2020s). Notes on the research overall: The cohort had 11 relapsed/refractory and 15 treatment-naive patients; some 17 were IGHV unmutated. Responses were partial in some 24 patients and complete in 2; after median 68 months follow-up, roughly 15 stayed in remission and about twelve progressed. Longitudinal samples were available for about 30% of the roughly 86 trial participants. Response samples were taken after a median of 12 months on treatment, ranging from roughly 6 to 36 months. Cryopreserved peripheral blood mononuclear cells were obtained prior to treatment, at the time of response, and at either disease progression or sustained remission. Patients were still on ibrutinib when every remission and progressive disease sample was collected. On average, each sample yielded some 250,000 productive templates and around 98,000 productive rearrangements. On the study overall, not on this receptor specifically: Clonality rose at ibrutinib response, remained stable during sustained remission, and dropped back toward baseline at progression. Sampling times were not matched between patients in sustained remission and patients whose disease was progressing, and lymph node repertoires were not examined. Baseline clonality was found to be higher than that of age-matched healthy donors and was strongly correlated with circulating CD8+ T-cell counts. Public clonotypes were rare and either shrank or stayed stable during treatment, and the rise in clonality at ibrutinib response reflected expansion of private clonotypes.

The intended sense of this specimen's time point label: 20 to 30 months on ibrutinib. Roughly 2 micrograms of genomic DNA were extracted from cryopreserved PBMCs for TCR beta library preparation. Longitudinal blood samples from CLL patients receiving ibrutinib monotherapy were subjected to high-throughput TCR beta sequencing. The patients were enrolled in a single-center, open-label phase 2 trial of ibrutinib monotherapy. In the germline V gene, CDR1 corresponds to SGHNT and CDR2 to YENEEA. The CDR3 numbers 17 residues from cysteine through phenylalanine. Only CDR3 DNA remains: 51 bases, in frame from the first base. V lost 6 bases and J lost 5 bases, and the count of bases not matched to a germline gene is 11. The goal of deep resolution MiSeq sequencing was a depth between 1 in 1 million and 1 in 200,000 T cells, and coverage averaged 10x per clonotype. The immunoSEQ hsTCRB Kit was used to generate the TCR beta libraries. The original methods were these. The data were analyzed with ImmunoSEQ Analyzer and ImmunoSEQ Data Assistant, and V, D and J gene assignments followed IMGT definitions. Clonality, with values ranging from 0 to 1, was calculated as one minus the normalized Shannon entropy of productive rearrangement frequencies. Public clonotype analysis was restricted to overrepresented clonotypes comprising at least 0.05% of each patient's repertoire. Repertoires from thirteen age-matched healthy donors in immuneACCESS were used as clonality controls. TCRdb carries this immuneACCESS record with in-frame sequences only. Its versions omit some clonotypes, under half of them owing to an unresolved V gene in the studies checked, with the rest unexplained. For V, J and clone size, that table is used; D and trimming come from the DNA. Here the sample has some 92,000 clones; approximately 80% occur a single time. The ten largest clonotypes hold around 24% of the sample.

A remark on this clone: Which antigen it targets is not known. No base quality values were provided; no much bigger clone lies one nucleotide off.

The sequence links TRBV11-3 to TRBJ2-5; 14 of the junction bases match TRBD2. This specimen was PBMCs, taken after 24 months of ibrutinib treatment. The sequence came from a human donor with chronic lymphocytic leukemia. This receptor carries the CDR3 CASSRQYGTSGSETQYF. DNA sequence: TGTGCCAGCAGTCGTCAGTACGGGACTAGCGGGAGTGAGACCCAGTACTTC.